This T cell receptor (beta chain) was recorded in a study of metastatic and nonmetastatic thyroid tumors (dated by TCRdb to the early 2020s). Study-level background: For patients with malignant and with benign thyroid disease, the researchers compared repertoires between peripheral blood samples and tumor or nodule tissue samples.

Libraries were made using PCR. The instrument was an Illumina HiSeq 4000. High-throughput sequencing was used to profile the CDR3 region of the TCR beta-chain in every patient. On the study's bioinformatics: Drawing on CDR3 differences between clinicopathological groups, the researchers built a classifier meant to tell apart patients with distant-metastatic papillary thyroid cancer. Repertoire diversity was assessed with the Shannon index, and tumor-blood repertoire similarity with the Morisita-Horn index. TCRdb cleaned the public reads at Q25 with fastp, built clones with MiXCR and kept in-frame beta chains. Here the V and J calls rest on TCRdb's processing, not on the authors' analysis. In this sample the table shows approximately 4,000 clones, approximately 20% of which occur a single time. The biggest ten clones account for 8.2% of the sample. Study-level results and caveats: In both blood and tumor samples, TCR beta diversity was reported to be significantly higher in malignant tumors than in benign nodules.

In this sample, this clone turned up a few times. Its antigen is still unknown. Per-base qualities were not stored, and no clone one base away is much larger. No treatment had been received by any patient before thyroid surgery. The study retrospectively analysed patient clinical samples collected from about 2011 to 2018 using T-cell receptor beta sequencing. Measured from the cysteine to the phenylalanine, the CDR3 is 17 residues long. Just the 51-base CDR3 DNA is kept, in frame starting at base 1. From the germline V gene, CDR1 is MNHNS and CDR2 is SASEGT. A distance of 19 bases separates the germline ends of V and J, which lose 1 base and 9 bases respectively.

The sequence came from a female donor with papillary thyroid cancer or a benign thyroid nodule (not recorded which). Some clones in this sample may be carry-over from other donors' samples. The receptor chain draws on TRBV6-1 and TRBJ1-6; the D segment could be TRBD1, given 6 matching bases. The specimen sequenced was tumor tissue. The nucleotide sequence is given as TGTGCCAGCAGTGAAGGGGGGGCAGGGTCGGTTAGTTCACCCCTCCACTTT. Translated, it reads CASSEGGAGSVSSPLHF.